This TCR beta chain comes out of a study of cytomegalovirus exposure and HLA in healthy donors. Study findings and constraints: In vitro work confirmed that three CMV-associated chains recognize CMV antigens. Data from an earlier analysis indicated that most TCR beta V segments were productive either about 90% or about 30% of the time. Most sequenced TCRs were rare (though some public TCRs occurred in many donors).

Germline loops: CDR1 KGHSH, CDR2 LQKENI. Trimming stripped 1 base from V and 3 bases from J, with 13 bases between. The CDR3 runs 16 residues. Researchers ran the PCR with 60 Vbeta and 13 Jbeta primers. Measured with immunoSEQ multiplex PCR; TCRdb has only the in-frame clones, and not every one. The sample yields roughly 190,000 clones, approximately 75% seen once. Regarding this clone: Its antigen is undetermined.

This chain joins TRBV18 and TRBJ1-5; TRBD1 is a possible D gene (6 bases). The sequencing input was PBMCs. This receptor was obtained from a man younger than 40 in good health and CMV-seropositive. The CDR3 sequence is CASSPRAGDVNQPQHF. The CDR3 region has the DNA TGTGCCAGCTCACCACGGGCAGGGGACGTCAATCAGCCCCAGCATTTT. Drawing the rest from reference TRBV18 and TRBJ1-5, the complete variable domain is NAGVMQNPRHLVRRRGQEARLRCSPMKGHSHVYWYRQLPEEGLKFMVYLQKENIIDESGMPKERFSAEFPKEGPSILRIQQVVRGDSAAYFCASSPRAGDVNQPQHFGDGTRLSIL.